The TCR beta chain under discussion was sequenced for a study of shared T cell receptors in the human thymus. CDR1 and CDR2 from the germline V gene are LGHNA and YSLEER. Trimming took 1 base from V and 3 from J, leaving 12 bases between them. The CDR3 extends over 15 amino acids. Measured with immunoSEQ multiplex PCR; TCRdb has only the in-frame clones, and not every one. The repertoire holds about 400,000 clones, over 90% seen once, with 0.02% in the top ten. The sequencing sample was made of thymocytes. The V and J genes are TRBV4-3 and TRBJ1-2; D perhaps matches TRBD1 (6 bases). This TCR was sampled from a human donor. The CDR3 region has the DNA TGCGCCAGCAGCCAAGGGTACAGGGTGGACTATGGCTACACCTTC. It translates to CASSQGYRVDYGYTF.